Included here is one TCR beta chain sequence, with context. This record belongs to a study of blood T cell repertoires in COVID-19. Study information: Acute and convalescent COVID-19 specimens originated in the United States, Italy and Spain. The cDNA or gDNA used as material had been derived from T cells, B-cell-depleted T cells, or PBMCs.

The J segment lost 4 bases and the V segment lost 3 bases, leaving 24 bases of the junction unmatched. The CDR3 is made up of 21 amino acids. The V gene's germline CDR1 is KGHDR and CDR2 SFDVKD. Per the authors' pipeline: Reference gene primer amplification gave estimated nucleated cell counts. Data came from immunoSEQ multiplex PCR; TCRdb stores just in-frame clones and leaves some out. From that table come the V and J calls and clone size; the DNA was used to work out D and trimming. Of around 150,000 clones in the sample, 65% to 90% were seen once. The sequenced sample consisted of peripheral blood. The receptor was derived from a man between 65 and 79 years old with acute or convalescent COVID-19. This chain connects TRBV24-1 to TRBJ2-5, with TRBD2 matching 8 bases. The CDR3 nucleotides are TGTGCCACCAGTGATCTAAAGGAAGGGTTTAGCGGGGATCCATGGATAGAGACCCAGTACTTC. It codes for CATSDLKEGFSGDPWIETQYF.